Here is one TCR beta chain with its context. TCRdb ran MiXCR on the 5' RACE reads and lists one entry per CDR3 protein. The data hold approximately 56,000 distinct CDR3 sequences, with 6% to 8.5% observed a single time. Stated time point: blood at routine non-recurrence follow-up after resection. Without sorting, whole RNA was sequenced from tumor, nontumor lung or frozen PBMC. This CDR3 has 15 amino acids. CDR1 is DFQATT and CDR2 is SNEGSKA in the germline V gene (reference sequence). The V and J ends lost 0 bases and 4 bases respectively, with 16 bases between them. The record originates from a study of spatial heterogeneity in lung cancer.

The TCR sequence derives from a female donor with early-stage non-small cell lung cancer. The chain combines TRBV20-1 with TRBJ2-7; perhaps TRBD1 as D (6 bases). The material sequenced was PBMCs, taken at follow-up. CDR3 in DNA: TGCAGTGCTAGAGATCAGGGAGACAGGCCTTACGAGCAGTACTTC. It specifies CSARDQGDRPYEQYF.